This T cell receptor (beta chain) was sequenced during a study of blood T cell repertoires in COVID-19. Study background: Spain, Italy and the United States supplied samples that represented acute and convalescent COVID-19. From T cells, B-cell-depleted T cells, or PBMCs came the material, which was cDNA or gDNA.

Original handling: Scientists estimated how many nucleated cells there were by amplifying reference gene primers. Sequenced by immunoSEQ multiplex PCR; TCRdb stores in-frame clones only, minus some. V, J and clone size are taken as reported in that table, and D and trimming were inferred from the DNA itself. The sample includes some 150,000 clones, roughly 83% seen only once; the top ten take about 31%. Germline CDR1 and CDR2: SGHRS and YFSETQ. V was trimmed by 0 bases and J by 6 bases, leaving 4 bases between them. This CDR3 is built from 12 residues. Only one count was recorded for this clone. This sequence joins TRBV5-1 and TRBJ2-1; the D is unclear. Sequencing was done on a sample of peripheral blood. The clonotype originates from a woman aged 55-69 years with acute or convalescent COVID-19. The CDR3 DNA reads TGCGCCAGCAGCTTGGCGGTCAATGAGCAGTTCTTC. Translated, it gives CASSLAVNEQFF.